This passage covers 16 T cell receptor beta chains from one sample sequenced in a study of blood T cell repertoires in COVID-19. Clones were sequenced by immunoSEQ multiplex PCR, and TCRdb holds only the in-frame ones, with some missing. The table shows around 110,000 clones, with 75% to 90% occurring only once. Sample: peripheral blood. The receptors here all came from a man aged 30 to 45 with acute or convalescent COVID-19.

Only one count was recorded for this clone. V usage is TRBV2 and J usage is TRBJ2-1; 10 positions match TRBD1. V shed 7 bases and J 9 bases; nucleotides not matched to a gene: 6. The germline CDR1 and CDR2 sequences are SNHLY and FYNNEI. The CDR3 is 13 residues long. CDR3 sequence reads: CASNIGQGGEQFF. The DNA of the CDR3 is TGTGCCAGCAATATTGGACAGGGGGGTGAGCAGTTCTTC.

The rearrangement uses TRBV5-1 and TRBJ1-1; no clear D gene. Germline V gene lookup returns CDR1 SGHRS and CDR2 YFSETQ. Trimming left V 0 bases short and J 2 bases short, with 11 bases between. This CDR3 comprises 15 residues. In nucleotides, the CDR3 is TGCGCCAGCAGCTTGGCAAGCAGAGGAAACACTGAAGCTTTCTTT. This codes for CASSLASRGNTEAFF.

The V call is TRBV5-1, the J call TRBJ2-1; 12 bases line up with TRBD2. This CDR3 is built from 15 residues. Trimming removed 0 bases from V and 9 bases from J; junction bases left unmatched: 4. From germline, CDR1 is SGHRS and CDR2 YFSETQ. This chain's CDR3 is CASSLVLAGGSEQFF. DNA of the CDR3: TGCGCCAGCAGCTTGGTCCTAGCGGGAGGGTCTGAGCAGTTCTTC. Looking up the rest from reference TRBV5-1 and TRBJ2-1 gives the full variable domain: KAGVTQTPRYLIKTRGQQVTLSCSPISGHRSVSWYQQTPGQGLQFLFEYFSETQRNKGNFPGRFSGRQFSNSRSEMNVSTLELGDSALYLCASSLVLAGGSEQFFGPGTRLTVL.

The CDR3: CATSRDLPGDSAYNEQFF. CDR3 DNA sequence: TGTGCCACCAGCAGAGATTTACCGGGAGACAGCGCCTACAATGAGCAGTTCTTC. The V and J genes are TRBV15 and TRBJ2-1, with D perhaps TRBD2 (6 bases). The CDR3 covers 18 residues. Germline V CDR1 and CDR2: LNHNV, YYDKDF (reference sequence). V was pared by 0 bases and J by 2 bases, with 17 bases between.

The genes are TRBV11-2 and TRBJ2-3, with TRBD2 identical over 9 bases. This CDR3 comprises 17 residues. V lost 3 bases to trimming and J lost 2 bases; unmatched junction nucleotides: 9. Germline values: CDR1 SGHAT, CDR2 FQNNGV. In DNA, the CDR3 is TGTGCCAGCAGCTTGTTTGGCGCTAGCGGGGCCACAGATACGCAGTATTTT. The encoded protein is CASSLFGASGATDTQYF.

The chain employs TRBV18 and TRBJ1-1; D is perhaps TRBD1 (5 bases). Trimming shortened V by 3 bases and J by 3 bases, and 20 bases separated the two germline ends. This CDR3 contains 17 residues. Per germline, CDR1 KGHSH and CDR2 LQKENI. The CDR3 loop is CASSPRARGLGDTEAFF. The CDR3 region has the DNA TGTGCCAGCTCACCCCGGGCCCGGGGACTCGGGGACACTGAAGCTTTCTTT.

This clone was seen a single time. V gene TRBV2 combines with J gene TRBJ1-4, with D perhaps matching TRBD1 (6 bases). There are 15 residues in the CDR3. Germline loops: CDR1 SNHLY, CDR2 FYNNEI. V dropped 5 bases and J dropped 3 bases, with 13 bases sitting between them. The CDR3 bases are TGTGCCAGCAGTTCTAACAGGGTGGCTAATGAAAAACTGTTTTTT. Translation: CASSSNRVANEKLFF.

This chain joins TRBV6-5 and TRBJ1-5; a possible D gene is TRBD1 (6 bases). Germline values: CDR1 MNHEY, CDR2 SVGAGI. Trimming took off 10 bases at V and 5 bases at J, with 15 bases between the two ends. The CDR3 is 13 amino acids. CDR3 nucleotide sequence: TGTGCCACCTCAGGGGCTTGGGATCAGCCCCAGCATTTT. This translates into CATSGAWDQPQHF.

The V call is TRBV4-2, the J call TRBJ2-5; a weak D match, TRBD2 (6 bases). Germline-derived CDR1 and CDR2 are LGHNA and YNFKEQ. This CDR3 is 15 amino acids long. V was cut by 2 bases and J by 3 bases, with 13 bases left in between. The CDR3 is CASSQTPRGEETQYF. The CDR3 DNA is TGTGCCAGCAGCCAAACACCTCGCGGGGAAGAGACCCAGTACTTC.

CDR3 sequence reads: CASSLIGGEQYF. CDR3 sequence (DNA): TGTGCCAGCAGTTTAATCGGGGGCGAGCAGTACTTC. This chain links TRBV12-3 or TRBV12-4 with TRBJ2-7, with a tentative D call TRBD2 (6 bases). This CDR3 comprises 12 residues. Trimming left V 2 bases short and J 6 bases short, with 8 bases between.

This chain connects TRBV6-5 to TRBJ1-5; possibly TRBD1 for D (5 bases). The CDR3 spans 15 residues. Trimming removed 7 bases from V and 5 bases from J, with 18 bases in between. Germline CDR1 MNHEY, CDR2 SVGAGI. For the CDR3, the DNA is TGTGCCAGCACCCTATGGACGGGGGTATATCAGCCCCAGCATTTT. Amino acids: CASTLWTGVYQPQHF.

The chain employs TRBV4-1 and TRBJ2-7; D gene uncertain. Germline values: CDR1 MGHRA, CDR2 YSYEKL. The V and J ends lost 1 base and 0 bases respectively, with 10 bases between them. The CDR3 is made up of 15 amino acids. The CDR3 coding sequence is TGCGCCAGCAGCCAAGCCTTCGTTTCCTCCTACGAGCAGTACTTC. Translating gives CASSQAFVSSYEQYF.

The J gene is TRBJ1-3, the V gene TRBV4-2, with 12 nucleotides matching TRBD1. Per germline, CDR1 LGHNA and CDR2 YNFKEQ. The CDR3 sequence is 17 residues long. The trim removed 0 bases at V and 3 bases at J, leaving 3 bases unmatched. The CDR3 loop is CASSQEGQGAGGNTIYF. CDR3 coding DNA: TGTGCCAGCAGCCAAGAGGGACAGGGGGCAGGTGGAAACACCATATATTTT.

The chain carries TRBV14 and TRBJ2-5, with 7 bases fitting TRBD2. This CDR3 has 19 amino acids. With V trimmed by 0 bases and J by 0 bases, 13 bases remained unmatched. The germline V gene has CDR1 SGHDN and CDR2 FVKESK. The CDR3 bases are TGTGCCAGCAGCCAAGATCCGTCGTATTCGCGGGAGTACCAAGAGACCCAGTACTTC. Its protein product is CASSQDPSYSREYQETQYF.

This chain joins TRBV15 and TRBJ1-1; tentatively, D is TRBD1 (5 bases). The V gene's germline CDR1 is LNHNV and CDR2 YYDKDF (reference sequence). V lost 5 bases and J 4 bases, leaving 17 bases between the germline ends. The CDR3 runs 15 residues. CDR3 sequence: CATSENQGLGTEAFF. DNA for the CDR3: TGTGCCACCAGCGAGAACCAGGGCTTGGGCACTGAAGCTTTCTTT. Full variable domain (missing parts from reference TRBV15 and TRBJ1-1): DAMVIQNPRYQVTQFGKPVTLSCSQTLNHNVMYWYQQKSSQAPKLLFHYYDKDFNNEADTPDNFQSRRPNTSFCFLDIRSPGLGDTAMYLCATSENQGLGTEAFFGQGTRLTVV.

The chain uses TRBV29-1 and TRBJ1-5; no clear D gene. The V and J ends lost 7 bases and 4 bases respectively, with 11 bases between them. Germline loops: CDR1 SQVTM, CDR2 ANQGSEA. The CDR3 extends over 12 amino acids. CDR3 loop: CSARHLNQPQHF. In DNA, the CDR3 is TGCAGCGCTCGACACCTTAATCAGCCCCAGCATTTT.